This passage covers 13 T cell receptor beta chains from one sample sequenced in a study of cytomegalovirus exposure and HLA in healthy donors. Profiling relied on immunoSEQ multiplex PCR, and the TCRdb table lists in-frame clones only, not all of them. Here the sample spans roughly 150,000 clones, 85% to 90% being singletons. Sequenced input: PBMCs. These receptor sequences come from a woman aged 25 to 39 in good health and CMV-seronegative.

The chain joins TRBV29-1 to TRBJ2-1; 14 nucleotides align to TRBD2. Trimming took 3 bases from V and 5 from J; bases not matched to a gene: 12. The CDR3 has 18 residues. Germline V gives CDR1 SQVTM, CDR2 ANQGSEA. The CDR3 reads CSVDSAGLAGAWNNEQFF. In DNA form, the CDR3 reads TGCAGCGTTGACTCGGCGGGACTAGCGGGAGCGTGGAACAATGAGCAGTTCTTC.

This rearrangement joins TRBV19 to TRBJ1-1; D uncertain. This CDR3 has 13 residues. V lost 3 bases and J lost 3, with 8 bases in between. The V gene's germline CDR1 is LNHDA and CDR2 SQIVND (reference sequence). CDR3 in DNA: TGTGCCAGTAGTATGTGGGGATACACTGAAGCTTTCTTT. Protein: CASSMWGYTEAFF.

In this sample, this clone turned up once. The chain uses TRBV2 and TRBJ2-3; 7 bases map to TRBD1. CDR3 length: 17 residues. The V gene end was trimmed by 0 bases and the J gene end by 2 bases; junction bases not matched to a gene: 8. Germline loops: CDR1 SNHLY, CDR2 FYNNEI. The CDR3 coding sequence is TGTGCCAGCAGTGAAGCAAGGGGGACAGCCTTCACAGATACGCAGTATTTT. It encodes CASSEARGTAFTDTQYF.

This clone was counted once. The V gene is TRBV19, the J gene TRBJ1-2; D not resolved. V was clipped by 3 bases and J by 7 bases, with 15 bases between them. Germline values: CDR1 LNHDA, CDR2 SQIVND (reference sequence). This CDR3 has 14 residues. The DNA of the CDR3 is TGTGCCAGTAGTATGCAGCCTAACCGGGGTGGCTACACCTTC. It yields the protein CASSMQPNRGGYTF. Full variable domain (rest looked up from reference TRBV19 and TRBJ1-2): DGGITQSPKYLFRKEGQNVTLSCEQNLNHDAMYWYRQDPGQGLRLIYYSQIVNDFQKGDIAEGYSVSREKKESFPLTVTSAQKNPTAFYLCASSMQPNRGGYTFGSGTRLTVV.

This clone occurred a few times. The V and J genes are TRBV6-5 and TRBJ1-2, with 7 bases aligning to TRBD1. The J segment lost 6 bases and the V segment lost 6 bases, leaving 10 bases of the junction unmatched. The germline CDR1 and CDR2 sequences are MNHEY and SVGAGI. CDR3 length: 14 amino acids. DNA for the CDR3: TGTGCCAGCAGGACCAGAACAGGGGACCATGGCTACACCTTC. Amino acid sequence: CASRTRTGDHGYTF.

The chain has TRBV29-1 and TRBJ2-1; D gene ambiguous. Trimming left V 4 bases short and J 5 bases short, with 6 bases between. From germline, CDR1 is SQVTM and CDR2 ANQGSEA. CDR3 length: 11 residues. In DNA form, the CDR3 reads TGCAGCGTTGTGTCGAACAATGAGCAGTTCTTC. This codes for CSVVSNNEQFF.

The chain couples TRBV19 to TRBJ1-1; tentative D call: TRBD1 (5 bases). Deletions cut 10 bases from V and 1 base from J, with 10 bases between. The CDR3 has 12 amino acids. Germline V CDR1 and CDR2: LNHDA, SQIVND (reference sequence). The CDR3 region is CAIKGRNTEAFF. The CDR3 nucleotides read TGTGCCATAAAGGGGAGGAACACTGAAGCTTTCTTT. Filled out from reference TRBV19 and TRBJ1-1, the complete variable domain reads DGGITQSPKYLFRKEGQNVTLSCEQNLNHDAMYWYRQDPGQGLRLIYYSQIVNDFQKGDIAEGYSVSREKKESFPLTVTSAQKNPTAFYLCAIKGRNTEAFFGQGTRLTVV.

V gene TRBV28 combines with J gene TRBJ2-7; 7 nucleotides align to TRBD2. The germline V gene encodes CDR1 MDHEN and CDR2 SYDVKM. The ends lost 5 bases at V and 7 bases at J; junction bases unmatched: 14. CDR3 size: 15 residues. The CDR3 reads CASSPIASGVREQYF. The CDR3 DNA follows: TGTGCCAGCAGTCCCATAGCTAGCGGAGTAAGAGAGCAGTACTTC.

CDR3 nucleotides: TGTGCCAGCAGCTTGGGGACAGGATTCACAGATACGCAGTATTTT. Protein sequence: CASSLGTGFTDTQYF. This chain joins TRBV7-9 and TRBJ2-3, with TRBD1 matching over 8 bases. This CDR3 is 15 amino acids long. The junction had 4 bases not matched to a gene; V was cut back by 3 bases and J by 2 bases. From germline, CDR1 is SEHNR and CDR2 FQNEAQ (reference sequence).

The chain joins TRBV19 to TRBJ1-5; weak D call: TRBD1 (5 bases). Germline CDR1 reads LNHDA; CDR2 reads SQIVND (reference sequence). V dropped 2 bases and J dropped 2 bases, with 10 bases sitting between them. This CDR3 is built from 15 residues. This CDR3 reads CASSIMDTGNQPQHF. The DNA for the CDR3 is TGTGCCAGTAGTATAATGGACACAGGCAATCAGCCCCAGCATTTT. Supplemented by reference TRBV19 and TRBJ1-5, the full variable domain reads DGGITQSPKYLFRKEGQNVTLSCEQNLNHDAMYWYRQDPGQGLRLIYYSQIVNDFQKGDIAEGYSVSREKKESFPLTVTSAQKNPTAFYLCASSIMDTGNQPQHFGDGTRLSIL.

The chain combines TRBV28 with TRBJ2-7; D uncertain. Germline CDR1 MDHEN, CDR2 SYDVKM. The CDR3 totals 13 residues. The V gene lost 2 bases and the J gene lost 2 bases, with 7 bases spanning the gap. CDR3 region: CASSLLPTYEQYF. The CDR3 nucleotides are TGTGCCAGCAGTTTACTACCTACCTACGAGCAGTACTTC. Drawing the rest from reference TRBV28 and TRBJ2-7, the complete variable domain is DVKVTQSSRYLVKRTGEKVFLECVQDMDHENMFWYRQDPGLGLRLIYFSYDVKMKEKGDIPEGYSVSREKKERFSLILESASTNQTSMYLCASSLLPTYEQYFGPGTRLTVT.

J is TRBJ2-3 and V is TRBV30, with D possibly TRBD2 on 6 matching bases. The ends were cut back, 4 bases at V and 3 bases at J, with 17 bases in the middle. The germline gives CDR1 GTSNPN, CDR2 SVGIG (reference sequence). The CDR3 length is 15 residues. The CDR3 bases are TGTGCCTGGACTGGCGGGGCAGGGAGGACAGATACGCAGTATTTT. Translating gives CAWTGGAGRTDTQYF.

The genes are TRBV18 and TRBJ2-1, with 13 bases that match TRBD2. This CDR3 is built from 16 residues. J lost 4 bases, V lost 3 bases, and 3 bases had no gene match. The V gene's germline CDR1 is KGHSH and CDR2 LQKENI. CDR3 loop: CASSPGTSGTYNEQFF. DNA of the CDR3: TGTGCCAGCTCACCCGGGACTAGCGGGACGTACAATGAGCAGTTCTTC. The complete variable domain, with remaining parts taken from reference TRBV18 and TRBJ2-1, reads NAGVMQNPRHLVRRRGQEARLRCSPMKGHSHVYWYRQLPEEGLKFMVYLQKENIIDESGMPKERFSAEFPKEGPSILRIQQVVRGDSAAYFCASSPGTSGTYNEQFFGPGTRLTVL.